Shown below are 10 T cell receptor beta chains from a single sample sequenced in a study of T-cell memory formation after mild COVID-19 (dated by TCRdb to the early 2020s). Libraries were made using 5' RACE. Instrument used: Illumina NovaSeq 6000. The public sequencing data were trimmed at Q25 with fastp and processed into clonotypes with MiXCR by TCRdb, which kept only in-frame beta chains. Records with the same CDR3 protein are collapsed into one entry carrying the most frequent genes and DNA. The sample profile shows about 100,000 distinct CDR3 sequences; approximately 12% of them were found once. More than 35% of the sample goes to the ten largest clones. Sequencing was performed on PBMCs or a T cell subset sorted from them (not recorded which). These receptors were obtained from a man younger than 35 who had mild COVID-19 (a few samples of this study predate the infection). The sample titles of this study are shuffled in the database, so cell type and time point are left out; the donor was told from shared clones.

This clonotype was recorded a few times. This chain uses TRBV7-9 with TRBJ2-5; D unresolved. This CDR3 contains 15 residues. With 5 bases removed from V and 5 bases from J, the gap between germline ends came to 18 bases. Germline V gene sequence: CDR1 SEHNR, CDR2 FQNEAQ (reference sequence). CDR3 nucleotide sequence: TGTGCCAGCAGCCCGAAGGCGATCCACCGGGAGACCCAGTACTTC. Its protein is CASSPKAIHRETQYF.

V and J are TRBV5-6 and TRBJ1-2, with D unclear. Looked up from germline, CDR1 is SGHDT and CDR2 is YYEEEE. The CDR3 consists of 14 residues. Trimming pared 0 bases from V and 0 bases from J, leaving 6 bases between. This CDR3 reads CASSLATSNYGYTF. The CDR3 bases are TGTGCCAGCAGCTTGGCGACCTCTAACTATGGCTACACCTTC. The whole variable domain, filled in from reference TRBV5-6 and TRBJ1-2, reads DAGVTQSPTHLIKTRGQQVTLRCSPKSGHDTVSWYQQALGQGPQFIFQYYEEEERQRGNFPDRFSGHQFPNYSSELNVNALLLGDSALYLCASSLATSNYGYTFGSGTRLTVV.

The rearrangement links TRBV7-9 to TRBJ2-1; no firm D call. The V end lost 5 bases, the J end lost 8 bases, and 13 bases lay between the germline ends. Germline-derived CDR1 and CDR2 are SEHNR and FQNEAQ (reference sequence). This CDR3 spans 13 amino acids. CDR3 amino acids: CASSPPAGDEQFF. In nucleotides, the CDR3 is TGTGCCAGCAGCCCCCCGGCTGGCGATGAGCAGTTCTTC.

This clonotype has just a few counts. The CDR3 DNA reads as TGTGCCAGCAGAGCCGGGACTAGAAGGGTAGGTGAGCAGTTCTTC. Its protein is CASRAGTRRVGEQFF. The rearrangement joins TRBV28 to TRBJ2-1, with 8 nucleotides matching TRBD2. The CDR3 covers 15 residues. Germline V gives CDR1 MDHEN, CDR2 SYDVKM. J was trimmed by 9 bases and V by 6 bases; bases with no gene match: 13.

The sample holds a few counts of this clonotype. This chain connects TRBV4-1 to TRBJ2-3; TRBD2 matches 10 bases. V shed 1 base, J shed 4 bases, and the junction held 8 bases outside the gene matches. Germline-derived CDR1 and CDR2 are MGHRA and YSYEKL. The CDR3 is made up of 17 amino acids. CDR3 amino acids: CASSQVASGGRADTQYF. CDR3 in DNA: TGCGCCAGCAGCCAAGTGGCTAGCGGGGGCAGGGCAGATACGCAGTATTTT.

This clonotype has just one count. CDR3 nucleotide sequence: TGTGCCATCAGTGAGCAGGGGGATACGGTTAATCTGTTTTTT. Protein product: CAISEQGDTVNLFF. The rearrangement links TRBV10-3 to TRBJ1-4, with 7 positions matching TRBD1. Germline CDR1 reads ENHRY; CDR2 reads SYGVKD. This CDR3 comprises 14 residues. Losses at the gene ends were 2 bases for V and 14 bases for J; bases not matched to a gene: 11.

The chain carries TRBV5-1 and TRBJ2-2, with TRBD1 as a possible D gene (5 bases). The CDR3 is 15 residues long. In germline, CDR1 is SGHRS, CDR2 YFSETQ. With 0 bases removed from V and 4 bases from J, the gap between germline ends came to 10 bases. CDR3 in amino acids: CASSLDRFPTGELFF. CDR3 nucleotide sequence: TGCGCCAGCAGCTTGGACAGGTTCCCCACCGGGGAGCTGTTTTTT.

The sample holds a few counts of this clonotype. This sequence joins TRBV12-3 or TRBV12-4 and TRBJ2-5; unclear D gene. This CDR3 contains 13 residues. The V end was cut by 8 bases, the J end by 5 bases, with 15 bases between. CDR3 protein: CASSPEHGETQYF. As DNA, the CDR3 is TGTGCCAGCTCCCCGGAACATGGGGAGACCCAGTACTTC.

The chain uses TRBV7-9 and TRBJ2-1; D remains ambiguous. CDR3 length equals 12 residues. Germline loops: CDR1 SEHNR, CDR2 FQNEAQ (reference sequence). Trimming pared 7 bases from V and 7 bases from J, leaving 11 bases between. CDR3 in amino acids: CASNPVGNEQFF. The CDR3 DNA sequence: TGTGCCAGCAACCCGGTCGGGAATGAGCAGTTCTTC.

On this clonotype itself: A read error may account for a junction end that differs from germline. V usage is TRBV5-1 and J usage is TRBJ1-6, with D possibly TRBD1 on 6 matching bases. CDR1 is SGHRS and CDR2 is YFSETQ in the germline V gene. The CDR3 has 15 amino acids. CDR3 sequence (DNA): TGCGCCAACAGCTGGCAGGGGATTACTAATTCACCCCTCCACTTT. Protein product: CANSWQGITNSPLHF.